One and the same sample provided the 7 T cell receptor beta chains below, sequenced in a study of blood T cell repertoires in COVID-19. The repertoire was sequenced with immunoSEQ multiplex PCR; TCRdb's copy has only in-frame clones and lacks some. Here the sample spans tens of thousands of clones, roughly 78% being singletons. The sequencing input was peripheral blood. The receptors here all came from a man in his sixties with acute or convalescent COVID-19.

The rearrangement uses TRBV6-6 and TRBJ2-6, with TRBD1 as a possible D gene (6 bases). Germline lookup yields CDR1 MNHNY and CDR2 SVGAGI (reference sequence). This CDR3 has 17 residues. With 5 bases removed from V and 0 bases from J, the gap between germline ends came to 14 bases. The DNA of the CDR3 is TGTGCCAGCAGTCCTACAGGGACAACCTCTGGGGCCAACGTCCTGACTTTC. It encodes CASSPTGTTSGANVLTF.

The chain uses TRBV7-2 and TRBJ1-3; TRBD1 agrees at 9 bases. V was clipped by 4 bases and J by 8 bases; unmatched bases: 6. Germline V gene data show CDR1 as SGHTA and CDR2 as FQGNSA. The CDR3 has 14 residues. The CDR3 loop reads CASSSGQGGDTIYF. CDR3 nucleotides: TGTGCCAGCAGCTCGGGACAGGGTGGGGACACCATATATTTT. Full variable domain (remainder filled in from reference TRBV7-2 and TRBJ1-3): GAGVSQSPSNKVTEKGKDVELRCDPISGHTALYWYRQSLGQGLEFLIYFQGNSAPDKSGLPSDRFSAERTGGSVSTLTIQRTQQEDSAVYLCASSSGQGGDTIYFGEGSWLTVV.

The J gene is TRBJ1-1, the V gene TRBV28; D gene uncertain. The CDR3 runs 12 residues. Germline V gives CDR1 MDHEN, CDR2 SYDVKM. The germline V and J ends were trimmed by 10 bases and 2 bases, with 11 bases remaining between them. For the CDR3, the DNA is TGTGCCACCCAGCGGGTCAACACTGAAGCTTTCTTT. Its translation: CATQRVNTEAFF.

J is TRBJ2-7 and V is TRBV23-1; D is possibly TRBD2 (5 bases). TRBV23-1 falls under the ORF class, with uncertain function. V was shortened by 6 bases and J by 3 bases, with 15 bases between the two germline ends. CDR3 length: 14 amino acids. CDR3 DNA sequence: TGCGCCAGCAGCCCCCGGGGTTCGGGCTACGAGCAGTACTTC. It specifies CASSPRGSGYEQYF.

J is TRBJ2-2 and V is TRBV18, with TRBD1 as a possible D gene (6 bases). In germline, CDR1 is KGHSH, CDR2 LQKENI. Trimming shortened V by 7 bases and J by 2 bases, and 14 bases separated the two germline ends. CDR3 length: 15 amino acids. CDR3: CASLSPQGNTGELFF. As DNA, the CDR3 is TGTGCCAGCTTAAGTCCACAGGGTAACACCGGGGAGCTGTTTTTT.

Only a few counts were recorded for this clone. The chain couples TRBV7-2 to TRBJ2-1; TRBD2 agrees at 11 bases. Germline V gives CDR1 SGHTA, CDR2 FQGNSA. V gave up 3 bases and J gave up 5 bases; unmatched junction bases: 12. The CDR3 has 18 residues. CDR3 in amino acids: CASSFYSTGTSGDNEQFF. The CDR3 bases are TGTGCCAGCAGCTTCTATTCTACCGGGACTAGCGGAGACAATGAGCAGTTCTTC. Complete variable domain (other parts from reference TRBV7-2 and TRBJ2-1): GAGVSQSPSNKVTEKGKDVELRCDPISGHTALYWYRQSLGQGLEFLIYFQGNSAPDKSGLPSDRFSAERTGGSVSTLTIQRTQQEDSAVYLCASSFYSTGTSGDNEQFFGPGTRLTVL.

V is TRBV2 and J is TRBJ1-1; TRBD1 matches 8 bases. The CDR3 covers 12 residues. The V gene's germline CDR1 is SNHLY and CDR2 FYNNEI. The ends lost 9 bases at V and 9 bases at J; junction bases unmatched: 9. CDR3 region: CARIGQGRQAFF. In nucleotides, the CDR3 is TGTGCCAGAATCGGACAGGGAAGGCAAGCTTTCTTT.